This T cell receptor beta chain emerged from a study of T cell responses to AZD1222 COVID-19 vaccine. Study as a whole: It was second doses at about 4 or about 12 weeks that were pooled.

Study-wide results and limits: Nearly half of unique spike-specific TCRs reportedly avoided B.1.351 and B.1.1.7 mutated regions.

Germline values: CDR1 KGHSH, CDR2 LQKENI. The CDR3 covers 17 residues. The V and J ends lost 2 bases and 3 bases respectively, with 19 bases between them. The method was immunoSEQ multiplex PCR; TCRdb's version includes in-frame clones alone and lacks a portion of them. The data show 150,000 to 200,000 clones, 90% seen once. The sample holds one count of this clone. Its specificity is unknown. The chain links TRBV18 to TRBJ1-1; weak D call: TRBD1 (6 bases). Sample: peripheral blood, taken on day 0 of AZD1222 vaccination. The source of this sequence is an adult in good health. CDR3 nucleotides: TGTGCCAGCTCACCAGGGCAGGGCAGGGGATTGGACACTGAAGCTTTCTTT. Its protein is CASSPGQGRGLDTEAFF.